Each of the 16 T cell receptor beta chains below was sequenced from the same sample in a study of TIL therapy for anti-PD-1-resistant metastatic lung cancer. Time point given: pre-treatment sample, taken before nivolumab and TIL therapy. Most excised metastases sampled were pleural nodules or supraclavicular lymph nodes. Sequencing used immunoSEQ v3. Generated by immunoSEQ multiplex PCR, the TCRdb table keeps only in-frame clones and is missing some. The repertoire holds approximately 95,000 clones, with 65% as singletons. The sample was tumor tissue, taken at baseline. Receptors originate from a person aged 30 to 80 with non-small cell lung cancer.

The V call is TRBV9, the J call TRBJ2-3, with 8 bases aligning to TRBD2. The CDR3 covers 14 residues. The junction had 2 bases not matched to a gene; V was cut back by 4 bases and J by 1 base. The germline CDR1 and CDR2 sequences are SGDLS and YYNGEE. The CDR3 loop reads CASSTTSGTDTQYF. The CDR3 region has the DNA TGTGCCAGCAGCACGACTAGCGGCACAGATACGCAGTATTTT.

This clone was observed a handful of times. The rearrangement uses TRBV7-7 and TRBJ2-2, with D tentatively TRBD2 (6 bases). The CDR3 totals 15 residues. V gave up 0 bases and J gave up 5 bases, with 10 bases separating them. Per the germline V gene, CDR1 is SSHAT and CDR2 is FNYEAQ (reference sequence). The CDR3 spells CASSLARAGTGELFF. The DNA of the CDR3 is TGTGCCAGCAGCTTAGCTAGGGCGGGAACCGGGGAGCTGTTTTTT.

This clone showed up just a few times. This chain connects TRBV27 to TRBJ2-2; TRBD1 might be the D (5 bases). Germline V gene data show CDR1 as MNHEY and CDR2 as SMNVEV (reference sequence). The CDR3 extends over 17 amino acids. V lost 5 bases and J lost 2, with 18 bases in between. In DNA form, the CDR3 reads TGTGCCAGCAGTCTACTATTTACAGGCGCAAACACCGGGGAGCTGTTTTTT. Translating gives CASSLLFTGANTGELFF.

The chain employs TRBV7-9 and TRBJ1-1; 7 bases are a match to TRBD1. The length of the CDR3 is 13 residues. CDR1 is SEHNR, CDR2 FQNEAQ, per germline (reference sequence). Losses at the gene ends were 5 bases for V and 3 bases for J; bases not matched to a gene: 3. CDR3 sequence (DNA): TGTGCCAGCAGCGTACAGGGGCACACTGAAGCTTTCTTT. As protein: CASSVQGHTEAFF.

V usage is TRBV7-2 and J usage is TRBJ2-7, with 8 bases that match TRBD2. The V and J ends lost 4 bases and 0 bases, in that order; junction bases with no gene match: 8. The CDR3 sequence is 16 residues long. Germline V gives CDR1 SGHTA, CDR2 FQGNSA. CDR3 loop: CASSSRSGASSYEQYF. The CDR3 bases are TGTGCCAGCAGCTCCCGTAGCGGGGCGAGCTCCTACGAGCAGTACTTC.

The rearrangement uses TRBV9 and TRBJ1-3; unclear D gene. CDR3 length equals 16 residues. Between the trimmed V and J ends, which lost 0 bases and 0 bases, there was a span of 10 bases. Germline lookup yields CDR1 SGDLS and CDR2 YYNGEE. This chain's CDR3 is CASSVGAAGSGNTIYF. CDR3 bases: TGTGCCAGCAGCGTAGGGGCTGCGGGCTCTGGAAACACCATATATTTT. Complete variable domain (other parts from reference TRBV9 and TRBJ1-3): DSGVTQTPKHLITATGQRVTLRCSPRSGDLSVYWYQQSLDQGLQFLIQYYNGEERAKGNILERFSAQQFPDLHSELNLSSLELGDSALYFCASSVGAAGSGNTIYFGEGSWLTVV.

This clone showed up just a few times. The J gene is TRBJ1-5, the V gene TRBV12-3 or TRBV12-4, with D unresolved. Trimming stripped 5 bases from V and 0 bases from J, with 5 bases between. This CDR3 has 13 amino acids. The CDR3 reads CASSVNSNQPQHF. The CDR3, as DNA: TGTGCCAGCAGTGTAAATAGCAATCAGCCCCAGCATTTT.

The rearrangement uses TRBV24-1 and TRBJ1-2; D is unclear. With 4 bases removed from V and 2 bases from J, the gap between germline ends came to 13 bases. Per the germline V gene, CDR1 is KGHDR and CDR2 is SFDVKD. This CDR3 spans 15 amino acids. The CDR3 DNA follows: TGTGCCACCAGTGACTCGCGGACTCGGAACTATGGCTACACCTTC. Its protein is CATSDSRTRNYGYTF.

The chain couples TRBV6-5 to TRBJ1-1; unclear D gene. Germline CDR1 reads MNHEY; CDR2 reads SVGAGI. This CDR3 region has 11 residues. V lost 6 bases to trimming and J lost 0 bases, with 2 bases between them. This chain's CDR3 is CASRLNTEAFF. CDR3 nucleotides: TGTGCCAGCAGATTGAACACTGAAGCTTTCTTT.

This clone was found a few times. The chain links TRBV14 to TRBJ1-6, with unresolved D. The CDR3 runs 18 residues. The V gene lost 0 bases and the J gene lost 3 bases, with 15 bases spanning the gap. The germline gives CDR1 SGHDN, CDR2 FVKESK. CDR3 DNA sequence: TGTGCCAGCAGCCAAGAAGTTAGCGGCCTCCTCTATAATTCACCCCTCCACTTT. It encodes CASSQEVSGLLYNSPLHF.

This clone was counted only a few times. V usage is TRBV7-3 and J usage is TRBJ1-1, with D possibly being TRBD1 (6 bases). Germline CDR1 SGHTA, CDR2 FQGTGA. V shed 5 bases and J shed 5 bases, with 15 bases lying between them. The CDR3 contains 14 residues. CDR3 nucleotides: TGTGCCAGCAGCCCCGTGGGGGGCGGGACTGAAGCTTTCTTT. As protein: CASSPVGGGTEAFF.

The V gene is TRBV27, the J gene TRBJ2-3; tentatively, D is TRBD2 (5 bases). Deletions cut 6 bases from V and 10 bases from J, with 17 bases between. Germline assignment: CDR1 MNHEY and CDR2 SMNVEV (reference sequence). This CDR3 is built from 13 residues. CDR3 in amino acids: CASSLRRPGAQYF. The CDR3 coding sequence is TGTGCCAGCAGCTTAAGGAGGCCAGGAGCGCAGTATTTT.

V usage is TRBV24-1 and J usage is TRBJ1-2, with D unresolved. Germline-derived CDR1 and CDR2 are KGHDR and SFDVKD. CDR3 length equals 11 residues. Trimming shortened V by 6 bases and J by 5 bases, and 6 bases separated the two germline ends. CDR3 DNA: TGTGCCACCAGTAACACTTATGGCTACACCTTC. It yields the protein CATSNTYGYTF.

This clone was detected only once. The chain recombines TRBV5-1 with TRBJ2-3; 8 bases are a match to TRBD1. The germline V gene has CDR1 SGHRS and CDR2 YFSETQ. The CDR3 covers 15 residues. The trim removed 7 bases at V and 2 bases at J, leaving 9 bases unmatched. In DNA form, the CDR3 reads TGCGCCAGCGGCCAGGGGGCGGGGTTCACAGATACGCAGTATTTT. Its translation: CASGQGAGFTDTQYF.

The J gene is TRBJ2-3, the V gene TRBV5-1, with 14 bases fitting TRBD2. With 4 bases clipped from V and 0 bases from J, the junction kept 7 bases outside the gene matches. In germline, CDR1 is SGHRS, CDR2 YFSETQ. The CDR3 is 18 amino acids. This chain's CDR3 is CASSTGTSGGRSTDTQYF. The CDR3 DNA follows: TGCGCCAGCAGCACCGGGACTAGCGGGGGCCGGAGCACAGATACGCAGTATTTT.

The rearrangement uses TRBV2 and TRBJ1-5; 8 positions agree with TRBD1. Germline V lookup: CDR1 SNHLY, CDR2 FYNNEI. This CDR3 region has 14 residues. Germline trimming cut 7 bases from V and 2 bases from J; bases unmatched to any gene: 4. CDR3 bases: TGTGCCAGCAAAGGACAGGGCGGCAATCAGCCCCAGCATTTT. Translation: CASKGQGGNQPQHF.